This entry features one TCR beta chain sequence. No antigen is known for it. The data are from a study of cytomegalovirus exposure and HLA in healthy donors. Study-wide results and limits: The availability of immune exposure information extended only to CMV serostatus.

The PCR had 60 Vbeta and 13 Jbeta primers. Sequenced by immunoSEQ multiplex PCR; TCRdb stores in-frame clones only, minus some. The sample consists of roughly 110,000 clones, around 82% of them appearing once. Per germline, CDR1 SNHLY and CDR2 FYNNEI. The junction had 4 bases not matched to a gene; V was cut back by 3 bases and J by 6 bases. The CDR3 loop spans 15 amino acids. This chain links TRBV2 with TRBJ1-5, with 11 positions matching TRBD1. The TCR was taken from a man over 45 in good health and CMV-seronegative. The sample consisted of PBMCs. CDR3 DNA sequence: TGTGCCAGCAGTGACCGGACAGGGGGCCTTCAGCCCCAGCATTTT. As protein: CASSDRTGGLQPQHF.